The TCR beta chain under discussion was sequenced for a study of blood T cell repertoires in COVID-19. In the study overall: T cells, B-cell-depleted T cells, or PBMCs supplied cDNA or gDNA.

Looked up from germline, CDR1 is MGHRA and CDR2 is YSYEKL. The V and J ends lost 4 bases and 2 bases respectively, with 14 bases between them. The CDR3 length is 15 residues. Assay used: immunoSEQ multiplex PCR; TCRdb lists only in-frame clones, some missing. The sample has some 38,000 clones, around four fifths seen once. The sequenced sample was peripheral blood. This chain joins TRBV4-1 and TRBJ1-1, with D uncertain. The sequence derives from a man aged 45-65 years with active COVID-19. Here the CDR3 reads CASSLAGSSNTEAFF. In nucleotides, the CDR3 is TGCGCCAGCAGCCTTGCGGGGAGCAGTAACACTGAAGCTTTCTTT.